This passage covers 30 T cell receptor beta chains from one sample sequenced in a study of cytomegalovirus exposure and HLA in healthy donors. Both 60 Vbeta primers and 13 Jbeta primers went into the PCR. Using immunoSEQ multiplex PCR, the repertoire was profiled, and TCRdb retains in-frame clones only, with some absent. Among about 300,000 clones listed, 70% to 90% were seen once. Sequencing was carried out using PBMCs. The receptors originated from a man aged 40-55 years in good health and CMV-seropositive.

The chain is built from TRBV18 and TRBJ2-7, with 7 nucleotides matching TRBD1. Germline-derived CDR1 and CDR2 are KGHSH and LQKENI. V lost 2 bases to trimming and J lost 7 bases; unmatched junction nucleotides: 8. This CDR3 spans 14 amino acids. The DNA of the CDR3 is TGTGCCAGCTCACCAGACAGGGCCCTCTTGGAGCAGTACTTC. This sequence encodes CASSPDRALLEQYF. Looking up the rest from reference TRBV18 and TRBJ2-7 gives the full variable domain: NAGVMQNPRHLVRRRGQEARLRCSPMKGHSHVYWYRQLPEEGLKFMVYLQKENIIDESGMPKERFSAEFPKEGPSILRIQQVVRGDSAAYFCASSPDRALLEQYFGPGTRLTVT.

The chain links TRBV5-4 to TRBJ2-2; possibly TRBD1 for D (5 bases). The CDR3 is 16 residues long. From germline, CDR1 is SGHNT and CDR2 YYREEE (reference sequence). The V and J ends lost 4 bases and 1 base respectively, with 14 bases between them. The CDR3: CASSRLGLLNTGELFF. The CDR3 DNA reads TGTGCCAGCAGCCGGCTGGGGCTGCTGAACACCGGGGAGCTGTTTTTT.

The V gene is TRBV12-5, the J gene TRBJ1-5; 7 bases are shared with TRBD1. The CDR3 contains 18 residues. With V trimmed by 3 bases and J by 0 bases, 11 bases remained unmatched. From germline, CDR1 is LGHNT and CDR2 FRNRAP. CDR3 residues: CASGFPIGGTDSNQPQHF. CDR3 DNA sequence: TGTGCTAGTGGTTTCCCCATTGGGGGGACAGATAGCAATCAGCCCCAGCATTTT.

CDR3 region: CASSPSPRGGAYEQYF. DNA for the CDR3: TGCGCCAGCAGCCCTTCCCCCCGGGGAGGTGCCTACGAGCAGTACTTC. The chain has TRBV4-1 and TRBJ2-7, with D possibly TRBD2 on 6 matching bases. The CDR3 is made up of 16 amino acids. Deletions cut 4 bases from V and 2 bases from J, with 18 bases between. From germline, CDR1 is MGHRA and CDR2 YSYEKL.

This chain joins TRBV5-1 and TRBJ1-2, with D possibly TRBD1 on 6 matching bases. The CDR3 extends over 13 amino acids. The V and J ends lost 1 base and 4 bases respectively, with 8 bases between them. Germline CDR1 reads SGHRS; CDR2 reads YFSETQ. As DNA, the CDR3 is TGCGCCAGCAGCTTGATGGACAGCTATGGCTACACCTTC. Its translation is CASSLMDSYGYTF.

The J gene is TRBJ1-2, the V gene TRBV10-1, with TRBD1 identical over 10 bases. Trimming removed 3 bases from V and 2 bases from J; junction bases left unmatched: 3. Germline CDR1 and CDR2: WNHNN and SYGVQD (reference sequence). This CDR3 has 15 amino acids. DNA of the CDR3: TGCGCCAGCAGTGAAATGGGACAGGGGAACTATGGCTACACCTTC. This codes for CASSEMGQGNYGYTF.

The chain uses TRBV4-1 and TRBJ2-7, with TRBD1 as a possible D gene (6 bases). V was shortened by 0 bases and J by 2 bases, with 20 bases between the two germline ends. The CDR3 is 18 amino acids. Germline-derived CDR1 and CDR2 are MGHRA and YSYEKL. The CDR3 spells CASSQDPMRTGKTYEQYF. For the CDR3, the DNA is TGCGCCAGCAGCCAAGATCCAATGCGCACAGGGAAAACCTACGAGCAGTACTTC.

Only one count was recorded for this clone. The chain has TRBV5-1 and TRBJ2-3; 9 nucleotides agree with TRBD1. From germline, CDR1 is SGHRS and CDR2 YFSETQ. The CDR3 runs 15 residues. Unmatched junction bases numbered 5, after V lost 6 bases and J lost 0 bases. This CDR3 reads CASTRQGVSTDTQYF. The CDR3 DNA is TGCGCCAGCACCAGACAGGGGGTGAGCACAGATACGCAGTATTTT.

V is TRBV10-3 and J is TRBJ2-7, with TRBD1 identical over 10 bases. The CDR3 loop spans 14 amino acids. CDR1 is ENHRY and CDR2 is SYGVKD in the germline V gene. Trimming cost V 10 bases and J 1 base; bases outside gene matches: 7. The CDR3: CATLGTGVSYEQYF. For the CDR3, the DNA is TGTGCCACCCTCGGGACAGGGGTTTCCTACGAGCAGTACTTC.

This clone was seen a handful of times. V is TRBV6-6 and J is TRBJ2-7; D gene ambiguous. CDR1 MNHNY and CDR2 SVGAGI come from the germline V gene (reference sequence). Trimming cost V 6 bases and J 2 bases, with 8 bases left between them. This CDR3 spans 12 amino acids. The CDR3 loop reads CASSPQTYEQYF. In nucleotides, the CDR3 is TGTGCCAGCAGCCCCCAGACCTACGAGCAGTACTTC.

The chain uses TRBV28 and TRBJ1-4, with unresolved D. Per the germline V gene, CDR1 is MDHEN and CDR2 is SYDVKM. The length of the CDR3 is 14 residues. V lost 2 bases, J lost 7 bases, and 11 bases lay in between. The CDR3, as DNA: TGTGCCAGCAGTTTAATGACTGAGGGTGAAAAACTGTTTTTT. Translating gives CASSLMTEGEKLFF.

This chain uses TRBV10-3 with TRBJ1-1, with D possibly TRBD1 on 5 matching bases. This CDR3 has 13 residues. Per the germline V gene, CDR1 is ENHRY and CDR2 is SYGVKD. V was cut by 9 bases and J by 7 bases, with 18 bases left in between. The CDR3 sequence: CAISNDYRSEAFF. In DNA, the CDR3 is TGTGCCATATCAAACGATTACAGGAGTGAAGCTTTCTTT.

This chain links TRBV28 with TRBJ2-7; TRBD1 agrees at 7 bases. CDR1 is MDHEN, CDR2 SYDVKM, per germline. V shed 5 bases, J shed 1 base, and the junction held 8 bases outside the gene matches. CDR3 length equals 15 residues. For the CDR3, the DNA is TGTGCCAGCAGTAATTTCGGGACAGTTTCCTACGAGCAGTACTTC. Encoded protein: CASSNFGTVSYEQYF.

The V and J genes are TRBV27 and TRBJ2-1, with 7 bases identical to TRBD2. Trimming took 3 bases from V and 2 from J; bases not matched to a gene: 13. This CDR3 is built from 18 residues. The germline V gene encodes CDR1 MNHEY and CDR2 SMNVEV (reference sequence). CDR3 loop: CASSLGGSLRWAYNEQFF. The CDR3 bases are TGTGCCAGCAGTTTGGGGGGGAGTCTAAGATGGGCCTACAATGAGCAGTTCTTC.

This chain links TRBV11-2 with TRBJ1-4; tentatively, D is TRBD1 (6 bases). The CDR3 runs 17 residues. The germline CDR1 and CDR2 sequences are SGHAT and FQNNGV. V shed 1 base and J shed 6 bases, with 18 bases lying between them. The CDR3 nucleotides read TGTGCCAGCAGCTTAGCGGGACAAGGGCTTTTCGATGAAAAACTGTTTTTT. It is translated as CASSLAGQGLFDEKLFF. The full variable domain, its missing parts supplied by reference TRBV11-2 and TRBJ1-4, is EAGVAQSPRYKIIEKRQSVAFWCNPISGHATLYWYQQILGQGPKLLIQFQNNGVVDDSQLPKDRFSAERLKGVDSTLKIQPAKLEDSAVYLCASSLAGQGLFDEKLFFGSGTQLSVL.

CDR3 nucleotides: TGTGCCAGCAGCCCTGCCCCAGGGGCTTCCCCCCAGCAGTACTTC. Its translation is CASSPAPGASPQQYF. The chain is built from TRBV7-6 and TRBJ2-7; a possible D gene is TRBD1 (6 bases). Between the trimmed V and J ends, which lost 5 bases and 8 bases, there was a span of 22 bases. Germline CDR1 reads SGHVS; CDR2 reads FNYEAQ. The CDR3 runs 15 residues.

The chain is built from TRBV4-3 and TRBJ1-5; D is possibly TRBD1 (6 bases). This CDR3 spans 16 amino acids. V lost 0 bases and J lost 2, with 11 bases in between. Germline V gene data show CDR1 as LGHNA and CDR2 as YSLEER. The CDR3 is CASSQDSAGGNQPQHF. In nucleotides, the CDR3 is TGCGCCAGCAGCCAAGATAGCGCAGGGGGCAATCAGCCCCAGCATTTT.

With respect to this clone: The junction does not match germline at one end; this may be a read error. The sample has other DNA sequences that encode this CDR3 too. The chain joins TRBV27 to TRBJ1-4, with no clear D. The germline V gene has CDR1 MNHEY and CDR2 SMNVEV (reference sequence). The CDR3 consists of 14 residues. DNA of the CDR3: TGTGCCAGCAGTTTATACGCGTCTAATGAAAAGCTGTTTTTT. This encodes CASSLYASNEKLFF.

This chain links TRBV19 with TRBJ2-7; unclear D gene. This CDR3 is built from 13 residues. Trimming shortened V by 1 base and J by 2 bases, and 6 bases separated the two germline ends. Germline V gene sequence: CDR1 LNHDA, CDR2 SQIVND (reference sequence). The DNA for the CDR3 is TGTGCCAGTAGTATAGGTCTAGCCTACGAGCAGTACTTC. Residues: CASSIGLAYEQYF.

Only a few counts were recorded for this clone. The CDR3 DNA is TGTGCCTGGGGCCAGACAGCGCGGACTGAAGCTTTCTTT. Translating it yields CAWGQTARTEAFF. J is TRBJ1-1 and V is TRBV30, with D perhaps matching TRBD1 (5 bases). Germline values: CDR1 GTSNPN, CDR2 SVGIG (reference sequence). The V end lost 5 bases, the J end lost 5 bases, and 15 bases lay between the germline ends. CDR3 size: 13 residues.

This chain connects TRBV19 to TRBJ2-1, with 8 positions matching TRBD2. V was clipped by 4 bases and J by 10 bases; unmatched bases: 6. Per the germline V gene, CDR1 is LNHDA and CDR2 is SQIVND (reference sequence). The CDR3 length is 13 residues. CDR3 loop: CASSTGTGGEQFF. DNA for the CDR3: TGTGCCAGTAGTACCGGGACGGGGGGGGAGCAGTTCTTC.

The chain couples TRBV6-5 to TRBJ2-5; 7 nucleotides match TRBD1. The last part of the DNA fits TRBJ2-7 better; the J call may be wrong. The germline CDR1 and CDR2 sequences are MNHEY and SVGAGI. The CDR3 runs 14 residues. This chain's CDR3 is CASSYGQALHEQYF. The DNA of the CDR3 is TGTGCCAGCAGTTACGGACAGGCCCTTCACGAGCAGTACTTC.

CDR3 sequence reads: CASSVRQDGSPLHF. As DNA, the CDR3 is TGTGCCAGCAGCGTCAGACAGGATGGTTCACCCCTCCACTTT. The genes are TRBV9 and TRBJ1-6, with D possibly matching TRBD1 (6 bases). V lost 2 bases and J lost 9, with 12 bases in between. The CDR3 has 14 amino acids. The germline CDR1 and CDR2 sequences are SGDLS and YYNGEE.

J is TRBJ1-5 and V is TRBV7-9; D is perhaps TRBD1 (6 bases). Germline V gives CDR1 SEHNR, CDR2 FQNEAQ (reference sequence). V was cut by 6 bases and J by 3 bases, with 21 bases left in between. This CDR3 spans 17 amino acids. DNA of the CDR3: TGTGCCAGCAGGTCCGTAGGGGGGGATGATATCAATCAGCCCCAGCATTTT. It specifies CASRSVGGDDINQPQHF.

In its sample, this clone was seen a few times. This chain joins TRBV9 and TRBJ1-1, with 7 bases lining up with TRBD1. CDR1 is SGDLS and CDR2 is YYNGEE in the germline V gene. The CDR3 consists of 14 residues. V lost 3 bases, J lost 1 base, and 3 bases stayed unmatched. CDR3 residues: CASSGGQSNTEAFF. DNA of the CDR3: TGTGCCAGCAGCGGGGGACAGTCGAACACTGAAGCTTTCTTT.

The gene calls are TRBV18 and TRBJ2-1, with a weak D call TRBD2 (5 bases). Trimming shortened V by 0 bases and J by 7 bases, and 16 bases separated the two germline ends. In germline, CDR1 is KGHSH, CDR2 LQKENI. This CDR3 contains 16 residues. CDR3 nucleotides: TGTGCCAGCTCACCACCTTTATTTGGGAGTGTAAATGAGCAGTTCTTC. It is translated as CASSPPLFGSVNEQFF.

The chain employs TRBV28 and TRBJ1-3, with D tentatively TRBD1 (6 bases). V was trimmed by 5 bases and J by 1 base, leaving 9 bases between them. This CDR3 contains 14 residues. Germline CDR1 reads MDHEN; CDR2 reads SYDVKM. CDR3 coding DNA: TGTGCCAGCAGTCAAACAGGGTCTGGAAACACCATATATTTT. Its translation is CASSQTGSGNTIYF.

This clone occurred a few times. In DNA form, the CDR3 reads TGTGCCAGCATCACAGGGGTTAAAGGCGGCTACACCTTC. Protein sequence: CASITGVKGGYTF. This chain joins TRBV28 and TRBJ1-2, with 7 bases aligning to TRBD1. Germline V lookup: CDR1 MDHEN, CDR2 SYDVKM. The CDR3 totals 13 residues. J lost 8 bases, V lost 7 bases, and 10 bases had no gene match.

The rearrangement links TRBV5-1 to TRBJ2-7; D is perhaps TRBD1 (6 bases). Germline lookup yields CDR1 SGHRS and CDR2 YFSETQ. V lost 7 bases and J 7 bases, leaving 21 bases between the germline ends. The CDR3 covers 14 residues. The CDR3 reads CASCWAGDNAEQYF. The CDR3, as DNA: TGCGCCAGCTGTTGGGCAGGGGATAATGCGGAGCAGTACTTC.

The V and J genes are TRBV7-9 and TRBJ2-1, with D perhaps TRBD1 (6 bases). Trimming pared 5 bases from V and 3 bases from J, leaving 8 bases between. The CDR3 spans 13 residues. Germline V lookup: CDR1 SEHNR, CDR2 FQNEAQ (reference sequence). This CDR3 is CASSGDNYNEQFF. As DNA, the CDR3 is TGTGCCAGCAGCGGGGACAACTACAATGAGCAGTTCTTC.